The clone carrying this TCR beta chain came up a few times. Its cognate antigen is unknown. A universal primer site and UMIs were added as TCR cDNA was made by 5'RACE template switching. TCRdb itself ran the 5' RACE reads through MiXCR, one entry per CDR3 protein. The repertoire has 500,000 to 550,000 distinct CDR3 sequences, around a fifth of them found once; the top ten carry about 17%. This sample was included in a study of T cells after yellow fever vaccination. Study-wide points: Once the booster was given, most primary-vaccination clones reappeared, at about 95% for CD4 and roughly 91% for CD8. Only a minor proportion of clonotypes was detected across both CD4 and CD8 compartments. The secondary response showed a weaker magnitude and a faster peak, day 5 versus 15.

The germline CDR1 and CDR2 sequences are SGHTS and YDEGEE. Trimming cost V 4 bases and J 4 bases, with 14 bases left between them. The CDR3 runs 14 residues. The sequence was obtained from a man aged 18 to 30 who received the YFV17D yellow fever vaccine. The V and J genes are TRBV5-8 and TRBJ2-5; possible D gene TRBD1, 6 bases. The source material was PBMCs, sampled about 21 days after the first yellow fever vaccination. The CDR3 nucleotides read TGTGCCAGCAGCGGTACAGGGTCCAGAGAGACCCAGTACTTC. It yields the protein CASSGTGSRETQYF.